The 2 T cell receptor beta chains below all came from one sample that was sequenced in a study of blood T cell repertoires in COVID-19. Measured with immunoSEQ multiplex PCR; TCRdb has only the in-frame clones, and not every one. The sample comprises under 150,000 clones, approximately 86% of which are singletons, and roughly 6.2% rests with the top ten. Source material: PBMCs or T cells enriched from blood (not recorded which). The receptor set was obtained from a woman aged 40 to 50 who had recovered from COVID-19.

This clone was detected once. The CDR3 reads CASSHGRGVLETQYF. The CDR3 nucleotides read TGTGCCAGCAGCCACGGGCGGGGGGTCCTGGAGACCCAGTACTTC. V usage is TRBV3-1 (or the pseudogene TRBV3-2) and J usage is TRBJ2-5, with 8 bases lining up with TRBD2. This CDR3 spans 15 amino acids. Per the germline V gene, CDR1 is LGHDT and CDR2 is YNNKEL (reference sequence). Trimming cost V 3 bases and J 5 bases; bases outside gene matches: 8.

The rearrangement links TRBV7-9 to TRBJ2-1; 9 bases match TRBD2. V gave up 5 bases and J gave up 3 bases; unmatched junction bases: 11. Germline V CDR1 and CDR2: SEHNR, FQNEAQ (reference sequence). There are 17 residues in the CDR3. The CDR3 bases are TGTGCCAGCAGCCCCCGAGTAGCGGGGGACCTCTACAATGAGCAGTTCTTC. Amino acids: CASSPRVAGDLYNEQFF.